This TCR beta chain derives from a study of CD8+ T cells in alopecia areata. Across the whole study: Treated patients swallowed 5 to 10 mg of oral tofacitinib twice daily.

Treatment denoted: oral pan-JAK inhibitor, 5-10 mg twice daily. The CDR3 consists of 15 residues. Germline values: CDR1 SEHNR, CDR2 FQNEAQ (reference sequence). Trimming left V 4 bases short and J 2 bases short, with 9 bases between. This clone was observed a few times. cDNA serving as the sequencing template came from extracted, reverse transcribed RNA. TCRdb keeps only in-frame clones here, not all; method: immunoSEQ multiplex PCR. The repertoire has 180,000 or so clones, roughly 46% of them found once; the top ten carry 9.5% to 13%. The gene calls are TRBV7-9 and TRBJ1-6; the D gene is possibly TRBD1 (6 bases). Here the sequenced sample was CD8+ T cells sorted from blood, taken between weeks 51 and 52, from a patient treated with tofacitinib. This receptor was obtained from a human donor with alopecia areata. The CDR3 loop reads CASSYGQPYNSPLHF. The CDR3 region has the DNA TGTGCCAGCAGCTACGGACAGCCCTATAATTCACCCCTCCACTTT.